Presented here are 13 T cell receptor beta chains from one specimen sequenced in a study of blood T cell repertoires in COVID-19. The assay was immunoSEQ multiplex PCR, and TCRdb's table has in-frame clones only and misses some. The sample lists around 300,000 clones, approximately 81% occurring once. Sequenced sample: PBMCs or T cells enriched from blood (not recorded which). The source is a woman in her forties or fifties who had recovered from COVID-19.

The count of this clone is one. The rearrangement uses TRBV19 and TRBJ1-5, with 7 bases fitting TRBD1. The CDR3 length is 16 residues. CDR1 is LNHDA and CDR2 is SQIVND in the germline V gene (reference sequence). V dropped 1 base and J dropped 0; count of bases not matched to a gene: 3. CDR3 amino acids: CASSIGTGYSNQPQHF. CDR3 nucleotide sequence: TGTGCCAGTAGTATAGGGACAGGATATAGCAATCAGCCCCAGCATTTT. The full variable domain, in which reference TRBV19 and TRBJ1-5 provide the parts outside the CDR3, is DGGITQSPKYLFRKEGQNVTLSCEQNLNHDAMYWYRQDPGQGLRLIYYSQIVNDFQKGDIAEGYSVSREKKESFPLTVTSAQKNPTAFYLCASSIGTGYSNQPQHFGDGTRLSIL.

The chain combines TRBV5-8 with TRBJ2-5; 8 positions match TRBD1. Germline trimming cut 4 bases from V and 1 base from J; bases unmatched to any gene: 9. The CDR3 extends over 16 amino acids. From germline, CDR1 is SGHTS and CDR2 YDEGEE. Here the CDR3 reads CASSPHTGGFQETQYF. CDR3 nucleotide sequence: TGTGCCAGCAGCCCTCATACAGGGGGTTTCCAAGAGACCCAGTACTTC. The full variable domain, rest sourced from reference TRBV5-8 and TRBJ2-5, is EAGVTQSPTHLIKTRGQQATLRCSPISGHTSVYWYQQALGLGLQFLLWYDEGEERNRGNFPPRFSGRQFPNYSSELNVNALELEDSALYLCASSPHTGGFQETQYFGPGTRLLVL.

This clone has just one count. The V and J genes are TRBV7-7 and TRBJ1-1; no firm D call. CDR1 is SSHAT, CDR2 FNYEAQ, per germline (reference sequence). The CDR3 length is 13 residues. Trimming took 4 bases from V and 3 from J, leaving 9 bases between them. CDR3 sequence reads: CASSYGIDTEAFF. CDR3 coding DNA: TGTGCCAGCAGCTACGGGATCGACACTGAAGCTTTCTTT.

The chain has TRBV7-9 and TRBJ1-3, with D unclear. The V end lost 0 bases, the J end lost 0 bases, and 9 bases lay between the germline ends. The CDR3 has 16 amino acids. Germline-derived CDR1 and CDR2 are SEHNR and FQNEAQ (reference sequence). The CDR3 region is CASSLARTGSGNTIYF. The DNA for the CDR3 is TGTGCCAGCAGCTTAGCGCGAACCGGCTCTGGAAACACCATATATTTT.

This clone was picked up one time. The V gene is TRBV3-1 (or the pseudogene TRBV3-2), the J gene TRBJ2-2; 9 nucleotides agree with TRBD2. V lost 2 bases, J lost 6 bases, and 4 bases stayed unmatched. This CDR3 has 15 amino acids. Germline V gene lookup returns CDR1 LGHDT and CDR2 YNNKEL (reference sequence). CDR3 in amino acids: CASSQPGLAPGELFF. In DNA, the CDR3 is TGTGCCAGCAGCCAACCGGGACTAGCTCCCGGGGAGCTGTTTTTT.

The rearrangement joins TRBV7-8 to TRBJ1-2, with 7 nucleotides matching TRBD1. V lost 8 bases, J lost 2 bases, and 11 bases stayed unmatched. Per the germline V gene, CDR1 is SGHVS and CDR2 is FQNEAQ. This CDR3 contains 15 residues. DNA of the CDR3: TGTGCCAGCCTCTCCGGACAGGCGGGGAACTATGGCTACACCTTC. Translating it yields CASLSGQAGNYGYTF.

V and J are TRBV5-1 and TRBJ2-3, with 10 bases that match TRBD2. CDR1 is SGHRS, CDR2 YFSETQ, per germline. J lost 3 bases, V lost 4 bases, and 5 bases had no gene match. This CDR3 has 15 amino acids. CDR3 sequence: CASSEAGGPTDTQYF. The CDR3 nucleotides read TGCGCCAGCAGCGAAGCGGGGGGGCCGACAGATACGCAGTATTTT. The variable domain in full, completed from reference TRBV5-1 and TRBJ2-3, reads KAGVTQTPRYLIKTRGQQVTLSCSPISGHRSVSWYQQTPGQGLQFLFEYFSETQRNKGNFPGRFSGRQFSNSRSEMNVSTLELGDSALYLCASSEAGGPTDTQYFGPGTRLTVL.

The V and J genes are TRBV10-3 and TRBJ1-6; the D gene is possibly TRBD1 (6 bases). V gave up 11 bases and J gave up 5 bases, with 13 bases separating them. There are 13 residues in the CDR3. Germline CDR1 ENHRY, CDR2 SYGVKD. This CDR3 is CAGRGADNSPLHF. DNA of the CDR3: TGTGCCGGGAGGGGGGCCGATAATTCACCCCTCCACTTT.

This chain uses TRBV10-1 with TRBJ2-1; TRBD1 aligns across 7 bases. Germline V gene sequence: CDR1 WNHNN, CDR2 SYGVQD (reference sequence). CDR3 length: 14 residues. The V segment lost 5 bases and the J segment 8 bases; nucleotides outside the gene matches: 9. The CDR3 spells CASSTGTAGDEQFF. As DNA, the CDR3 is TGCGCCAGCAGTACCGGGACAGCTGGCGATGAGCAGTTCTTC.

This clone was counted a single time. The V call is TRBV6-2 or TRBV6-3, the J call TRBJ2-1; D might be TRBD2 (6 bases). CDR3 length: 15 amino acids. V was pared by 5 bases and J by 2 bases, with 13 bases between. Germline V gene data show CDR1 as MNHEY and CDR2 as SVGEGT. CDR3: CASSRLVRTYNEQFF. The DNA for the CDR3 is TGTGCCAGCAGTCGACTAGTAAGGACCTACAATGAGCAGTTCTTC.

This chain joins TRBV28 and TRBJ1-6; 10 positions match TRBD1. CDR1 and CDR2 from the germline V gene are MDHEN and SYDVKM. V lost 5 bases, J lost 9 bases, and 10 bases stayed unmatched. The CDR3 has 16 residues. This chain's CDR3 is CASSPSGGQGFSPLHF. In DNA form, the CDR3 reads TGTGCCAGCAGTCCTTCCGGGGGACAGGGGTTTTCACCCCTCCACTTT.

V is TRBV14 and J is TRBJ2-1, with a weak D call TRBD2 (6 bases). Trimming took 4 bases from V and 4 from J, leaving 17 bases between them. From germline, CDR1 is SGHDN and CDR2 FVKESK. The length of the CDR3 is 16 residues. CDR3 coding DNA: TGTGCCAGCAGCCGGTCGGGCGGGATTGGATACAATGAGCAGTTCTTC. It specifies CASSRSGGIGYNEQFF.

The chain employs TRBV20-1 and TRBJ1-2, with D possibly being TRBD1 (6 bases). The V gene lost 3 bases and the J gene lost 5 bases, with 10 bases spanning the gap. Germline-derived CDR1 and CDR2 are DFQATT and SNEGSKA (reference sequence). This CDR3 has 12 amino acids. The CDR3 here is CSASFRGYGYTF. CDR3 sequence (DNA): TGCAGTGCTAGTTTCAGGGGTTATGGCTACACCTTC.